This TCR beta chain is drawn from a study of T-cell memory formation after mild COVID-19. The germline CDR1 and CDR2 sequences are SEHNR and FQNEAQ (reference sequence). Trimming took 6 bases from V and 1 from J, leaving 12 bases between them. The CDR3 consists of 14 residues. TCRdb called the 5' RACE reads again in MiXCR, with one record for every CDR3 protein. The sample holds approximately 150,000 distinct CDR3 sequences, roughly 14% seen once. The genes are TRBV7-9 and TRBJ1-1; D perhaps matches TRBD1 (5 bases). This clonotype was sampled from an adult woman who had mild COVID-19 (a few samples of this study predate the infection). Cell type and time point are not known. Material for sequencing was PBMCs or a T cell subset sorted from them (not recorded which). The CDR3 loop reads CASSFAGANTEAFF. The CDR3 bases are TGTGCCAGCAGTTTTGCCGGGGCGAACACTGAAGCTTTCTTT.